This is a list of T cell receptor beta chains from one sample in a study of shared clonotypes between healthy human individuals. The table came from immunoSEQ multiplex PCR; TCRdb's copy has only in-frame clones and leaves some out. The data show just over 2,000,000 clones, with just under 95% seen just once and around 1.1% held by the top ten. The sample comprised naive CD8+ T cells sorted from blood. These receptors came from a man between 18 and 35 years old in good health. Each CDR3 is given without its conserved first and last residue.

v_gene	j_gene	CDR3aa
TRBV2	TRBJ2-1	ASSGTSGGSSYNEQF
TRBV7-8	TRBJ2-5	ASSPHWTGQETQY
TRBV27	TRBJ2-5	ASSATGTQTQY
TRBV7-6	TRBJ2-7	ASSATSGSSYEQY
TRBV7-9	TRBJ2-7	ASSPGQGRVNEQY
TRBV4-1	TRBJ2-7	ASSQVGTGTDSYEQY
TRBV4-3	TRBJ1-2	ASSQEDRGLYYGYT
TRBV7-9	TRBJ1-6	ASSTLSGSPLH
TRBV4-1	TRBJ2-1	ASRDGTGGQGNEQF
TRBV27	TRBJ1-1	ASSFGQGGSEAF
TRBV6-5	TRBJ1-1	ASTEGKNTEAF
TRBV9	TRBJ2-7	ASGPTTYEQY
TRBV19	TRBJ2-7	ASSGTSGDYEQY
TRBV2	TRBJ1-4	ASSEYPESNEKLF
TRBV19	TRBJ2-7	ASSIDLGYYEQY
TRBV4-3	TRBJ2-7	ASSQTSGSSYEQY
TRBV7-6	TRBJ2-7	ASSFRVGYEQY
TRBV29-1	TRBJ1-2	SVVDSQGYT
TRBV11-2	TRBJ1-4	ASSPSHVAATNEKLF
TRBV5-1	TRBJ1-3	ASSPDSRDGNTIY
TRBV18	TRBJ2-3	ASSPYAGVGDTQY
TRBV13	TRBJ1-4	ASSWGDGANEKLF
TRBV9	TRBJ2-3	ASSVQGARTDTQY
TRBV29-1	TRBJ2-2	SVELGYYTGELF
TRBV30	TRBJ1-1	AYGGLNTEAF
TRBV5-6	TRBJ1-1	ASRGGTGTEAF
TRBV5-1	TRBJ2-5	ASSLAPGTHQETQY
TRBV28	TRBJ2-2	ASTRGVAGELF
TRBV13	TRBJ1-1	ATTGAGNTEAF
TRBV4-1	TRBJ2-2	ASSPRNTGHYTGELF
TRBV4-3	TRBJ1-3	ASSQEDGSGNTIY